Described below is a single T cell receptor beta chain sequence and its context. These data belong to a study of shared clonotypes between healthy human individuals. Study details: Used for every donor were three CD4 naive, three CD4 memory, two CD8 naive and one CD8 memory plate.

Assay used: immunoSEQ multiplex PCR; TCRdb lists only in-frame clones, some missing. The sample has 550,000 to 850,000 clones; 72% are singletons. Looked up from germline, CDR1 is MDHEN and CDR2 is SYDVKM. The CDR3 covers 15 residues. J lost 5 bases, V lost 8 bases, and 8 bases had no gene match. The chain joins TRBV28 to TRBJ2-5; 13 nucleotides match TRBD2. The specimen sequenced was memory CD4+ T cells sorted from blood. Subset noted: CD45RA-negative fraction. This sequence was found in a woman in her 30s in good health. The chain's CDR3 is CASRTGLAGAETQYF. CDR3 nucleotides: TGTGCCAGCCGGACCGGACTAGCGGGAGCTGAGACCCAGTACTTC.